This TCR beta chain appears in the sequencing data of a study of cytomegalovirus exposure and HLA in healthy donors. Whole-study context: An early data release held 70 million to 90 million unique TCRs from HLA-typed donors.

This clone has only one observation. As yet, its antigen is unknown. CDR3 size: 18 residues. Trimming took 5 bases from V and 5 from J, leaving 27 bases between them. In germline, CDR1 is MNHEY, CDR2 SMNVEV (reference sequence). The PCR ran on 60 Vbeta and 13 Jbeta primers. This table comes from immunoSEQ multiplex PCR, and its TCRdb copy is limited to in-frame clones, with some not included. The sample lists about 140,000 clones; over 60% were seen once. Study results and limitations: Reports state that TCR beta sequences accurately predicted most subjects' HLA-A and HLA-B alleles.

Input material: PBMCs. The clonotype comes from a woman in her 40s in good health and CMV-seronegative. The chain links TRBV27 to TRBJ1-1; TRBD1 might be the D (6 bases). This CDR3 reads CASSLTPGHRVGGTEAFF. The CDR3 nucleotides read TGTGCCAGCAGTCTTACGCCGGGACATAGGGTGGGGGGGACTGAAGCTTTCTTT.